This entry lists 3 T cell receptor beta chains sequenced from one sample in a study of T-cell memory formation after mild COVID-19. In TCRdb, the 5' RACE reads were re-called with MiXCR into one record per CDR3 protein. There are about 100,000 distinct CDR3 sequences in the sample; around 10% occur only once, and approximately 39% lies in the top ten. The source material was PBMCs or a T cell subset sorted from them (not recorded which). The receptors come from a man aged 18 to 30 who had mild COVID-19 (a few samples of this study predate the infection). Cell type and time point are not known.

The V gene is TRBV27, the J gene TRBJ2-5, with 9 bases lining up with TRBD2. The germline gives CDR1 MNHEY, CDR2 SMNVEV (reference sequence). Unmatched junction bases numbered 8, after V lost 5 bases and J lost 1 base. This CDR3 region has 16 residues. CDR3 residues: CASSLGSGGLQETQYF. The CDR3 coding sequence is TGTGCCAGCAGTCTAGGTAGCGGGGGTCTCCAAGAGACCCAGTACTTC.

This clonotype was counted between two and nine times. The chain employs TRBV7-9 and TRBJ2-7; 8 bases align to TRBD2. Germline loops: CDR1 SEHNR, CDR2 FQNEAQ (reference sequence). CDR3 length: 14 amino acids. Germline trimming cut 3 bases from V and 4 bases from J; bases unmatched to any gene: 5. CDR3: CASSFSLAAYEQYF. The DNA for the CDR3 is TGTGCCAGCAGCTTTTCACTAGCGGCATACGAGCAGTACTTC.

The chain recombines TRBV6-2 or TRBV6-3 with TRBJ2-2; 9 bases are a match to TRBD1. CDR3 size: 16 residues. V lost 7 bases to trimming and J lost 3 bases; unmatched junction nucleotides: 9. Per the germline V gene, CDR1 is MNHEY and CDR2 is SVGEGT. The CDR3 is CASTQSRDRDTGELFF. The CDR3 DNA follows: TGTGCCAGCACTCAAAGTCGGGACAGGGACACCGGGGAGCTGTTTTTT.